This T cell receptor (beta chain) was identified during a study of cytomegalovirus exposure and HLA in healthy donors. Whole-study results and caveats: Presence/absence comparisons presumed near-even sequencing depth among donors. Excluded: some indistinguishable V segments such as TRBV6-2 and TRBV6-3. Evidence from a later analysis indicated that most CMV-associated TCR beta chains looked HLA-restricted.

Per the germline V gene, CDR1 is GTSNPN and CDR2 is SVGIG (reference sequence). CDR3 size: 14 residues. Notes on this clone: Its antigen is undetermined.

Primers for the PCR totalled 60 Vbeta and 13 Jbeta. The data were produced by immunoSEQ multiplex PCR, yet TCRdb's version contains in-frame clones alone and is incomplete. Of around 90,000 clones listed, about 79% were seen once; the top ten hold about 3.6%. This sequence joins TRBV30 and TRBJ2-5; TRBD2 matches 8 bases. Near its end, the DNA agrees better with TRBJ2-7, so the J call may be wrong. Input material: PBMCs. This receptor was identified in a male donor in good health and CMV-seropositive. DNA for the CDR3: TGTGCCTGGAGTCCCGGGACTAGAGTATACGAGCAGTACTTC. Translating gives CAWSPGTRVYEQYF.